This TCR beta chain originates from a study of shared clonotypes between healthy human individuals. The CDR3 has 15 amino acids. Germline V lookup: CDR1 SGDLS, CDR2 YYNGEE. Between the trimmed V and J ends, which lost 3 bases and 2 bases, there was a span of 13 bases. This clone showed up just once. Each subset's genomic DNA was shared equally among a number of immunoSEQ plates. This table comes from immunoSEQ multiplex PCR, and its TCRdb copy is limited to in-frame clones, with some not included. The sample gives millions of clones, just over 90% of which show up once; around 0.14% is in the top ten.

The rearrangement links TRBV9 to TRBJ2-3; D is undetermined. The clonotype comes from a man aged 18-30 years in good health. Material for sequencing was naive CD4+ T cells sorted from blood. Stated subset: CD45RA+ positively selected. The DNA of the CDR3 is TGTGCCAGCAGCGAGACGGCTAGTCCCACAGATACGCAGTATTTT. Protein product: CASSETASPTDTQYF.